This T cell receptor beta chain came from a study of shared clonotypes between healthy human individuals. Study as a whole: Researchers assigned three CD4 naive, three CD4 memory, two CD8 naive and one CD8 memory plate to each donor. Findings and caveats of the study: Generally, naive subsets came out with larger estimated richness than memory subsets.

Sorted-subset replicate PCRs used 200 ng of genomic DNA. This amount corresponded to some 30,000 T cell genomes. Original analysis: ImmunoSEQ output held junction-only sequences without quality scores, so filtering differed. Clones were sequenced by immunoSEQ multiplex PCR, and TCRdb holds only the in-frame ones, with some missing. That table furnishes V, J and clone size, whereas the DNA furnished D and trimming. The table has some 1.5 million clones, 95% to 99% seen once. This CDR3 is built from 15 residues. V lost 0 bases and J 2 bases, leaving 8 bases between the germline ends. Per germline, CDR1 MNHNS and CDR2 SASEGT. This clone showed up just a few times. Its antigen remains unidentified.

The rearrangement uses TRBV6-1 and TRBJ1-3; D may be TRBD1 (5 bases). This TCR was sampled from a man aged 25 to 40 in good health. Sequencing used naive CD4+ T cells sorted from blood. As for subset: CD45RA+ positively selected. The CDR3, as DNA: TGTGCCAGCAGTGAAGCAGAAGGGGCTGGAAACACCATATATTTT. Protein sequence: CASSEAEGAGNTIYF.